This T cell receptor beta chain was sequenced in a study of blood T cell repertoires in COVID-19. Looking at the study overall: Sources were T cells, B-cell-depleted T cells, or PBMCs; the material itself was cDNA or gDNA.

Donors were grouped by their self-reported clinical history. Two consecutive negative NP/OP PCR tests, clearance, or resolved symptoms defined Cohort 3 recovery. CDR1 is SGDLS, CDR2 YYNGEE, per germline. The CDR3 length is 15 residues. After removal of 0 bases from V and 7 bases from J, the junction contained 7 bases not matched to a gene. As originally analysed: Nucleated cell number was recorded as an estimate derived from reference gene primer amplification. Profiling relied on immunoSEQ multiplex PCR, and the TCRdb table lists in-frame clones only, not all of them. V, J and clone size are taken as reported in that table, and D and trimming were inferred from the DNA itself. This repertoire shows 400,000 to 450,000 clones, about 90% found once; its top ten account for 0.6%.

This receptor was identified in a man younger than 30 who had recovered from COVID-19. The rearrangement links TRBV9 to TRBJ1-2; 9 bases are a match to TRBD1. Sequenced input: PBMCs or T cells enriched from blood (not recorded which). The CDR3 loop is CASSVGDREGSGYTF. The CDR3 DNA follows: TGTGCCAGCAGCGTAGGGGACAGGGAAGGTTCTGGCTACACCTTC.